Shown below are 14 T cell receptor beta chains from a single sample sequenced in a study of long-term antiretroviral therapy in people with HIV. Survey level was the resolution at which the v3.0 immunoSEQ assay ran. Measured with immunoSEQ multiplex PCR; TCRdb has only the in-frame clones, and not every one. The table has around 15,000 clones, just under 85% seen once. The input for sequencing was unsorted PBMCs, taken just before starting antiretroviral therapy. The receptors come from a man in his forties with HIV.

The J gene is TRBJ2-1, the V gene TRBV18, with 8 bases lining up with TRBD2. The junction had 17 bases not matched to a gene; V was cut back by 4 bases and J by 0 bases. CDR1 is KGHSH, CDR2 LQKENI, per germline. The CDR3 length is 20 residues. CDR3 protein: CASSLSGTSLPLSSYNEQFF. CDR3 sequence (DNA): TGTGCCAGCTCACTATCCGGGACTAGTCTTCCTCTAAGCTCCTACAATGAGCAGTTCTTC.

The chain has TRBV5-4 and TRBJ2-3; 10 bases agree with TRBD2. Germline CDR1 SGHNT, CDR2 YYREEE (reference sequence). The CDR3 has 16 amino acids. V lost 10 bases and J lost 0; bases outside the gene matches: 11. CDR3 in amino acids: CAVGLAAESSTDTQYF. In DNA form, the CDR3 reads TGTGCCGTTGGACTAGCGGCAGAATCTAGCACAGATACGCAGTATTTT.

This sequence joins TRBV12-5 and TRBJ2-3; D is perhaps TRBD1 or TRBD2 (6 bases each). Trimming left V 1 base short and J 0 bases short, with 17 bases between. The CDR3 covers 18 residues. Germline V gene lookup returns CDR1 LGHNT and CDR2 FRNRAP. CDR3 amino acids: CASGLGRGLRTSTDTQYF. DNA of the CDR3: TGTGCTAGTGGTTTGGGTCGGGGGCTCAGGACTAGCACAGATACGCAGTATTTT.

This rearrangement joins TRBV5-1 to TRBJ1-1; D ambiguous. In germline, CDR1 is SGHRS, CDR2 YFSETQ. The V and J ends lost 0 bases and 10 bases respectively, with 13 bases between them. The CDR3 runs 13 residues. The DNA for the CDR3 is TGCGCCAGCAGCTTGGGCGATTACCCCTTAGCTTTCTTT. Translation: CASSLGDYPLAFF.

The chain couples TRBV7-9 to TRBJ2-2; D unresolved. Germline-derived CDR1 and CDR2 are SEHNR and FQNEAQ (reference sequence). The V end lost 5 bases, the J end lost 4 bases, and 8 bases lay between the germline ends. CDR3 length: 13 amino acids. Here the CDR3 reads CASSPDTTGELFF. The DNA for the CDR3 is TGTGCCAGCAGCCCCGACACCACCGGGGAGCTGTTTTTT.

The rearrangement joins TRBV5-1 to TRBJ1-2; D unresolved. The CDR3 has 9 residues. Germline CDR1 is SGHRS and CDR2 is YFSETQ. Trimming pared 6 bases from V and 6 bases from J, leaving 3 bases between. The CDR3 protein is CASIHGYTF. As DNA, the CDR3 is TGCGCCAGCATCCATGGCTACACCTTC.

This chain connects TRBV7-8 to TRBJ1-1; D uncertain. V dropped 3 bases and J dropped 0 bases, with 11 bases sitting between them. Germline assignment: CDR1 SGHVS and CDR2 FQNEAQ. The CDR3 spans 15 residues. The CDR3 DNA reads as TGTGCCAGCAGCTTCTCTGTGACGGTGAACACTGAAGCTTTCTTT. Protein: CASSFSVTVNTEAFF.

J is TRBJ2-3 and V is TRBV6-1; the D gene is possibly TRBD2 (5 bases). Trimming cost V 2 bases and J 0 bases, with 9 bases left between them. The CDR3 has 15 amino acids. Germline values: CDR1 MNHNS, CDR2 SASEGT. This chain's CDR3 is CASSEWRSSTDTQYF. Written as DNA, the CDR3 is TGTGCCAGCAGTGAATGGAGGTCTAGCACAGATACGCAGTATTTT.

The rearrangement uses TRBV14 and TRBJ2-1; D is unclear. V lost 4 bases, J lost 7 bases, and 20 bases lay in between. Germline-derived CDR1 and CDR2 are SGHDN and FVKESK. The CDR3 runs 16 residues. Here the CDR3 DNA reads TGTGCCAGCAGCCCCTCGTGGGGAACTGTAGGAAATGAGCAGTTCTTC. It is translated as CASSPSWGTVGNEQFF.

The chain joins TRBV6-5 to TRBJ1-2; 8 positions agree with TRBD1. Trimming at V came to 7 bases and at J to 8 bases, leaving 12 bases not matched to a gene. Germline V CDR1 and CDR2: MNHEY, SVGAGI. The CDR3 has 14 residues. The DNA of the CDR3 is TGTGCCAGCAATCCCTCAGGGGGCCAAAGGGGCTACACCTTC. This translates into CASNPSGGQRGYTF.

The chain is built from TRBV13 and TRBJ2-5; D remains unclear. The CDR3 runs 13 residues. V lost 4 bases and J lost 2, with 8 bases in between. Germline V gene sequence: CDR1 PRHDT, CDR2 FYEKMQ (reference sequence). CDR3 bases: TGTGCCAGCAGCTCTCAGATTCAAGAGACCCAGTACTTC. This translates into CASSSQIQETQYF.

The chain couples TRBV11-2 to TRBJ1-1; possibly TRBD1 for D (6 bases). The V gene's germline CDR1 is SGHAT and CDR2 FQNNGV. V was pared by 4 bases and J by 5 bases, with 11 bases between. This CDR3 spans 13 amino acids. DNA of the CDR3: TGTGCCAGCAGCTCTACAGGGTGGACTGAAGCTTTCTTT. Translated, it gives CASSSTGWTEAFF.

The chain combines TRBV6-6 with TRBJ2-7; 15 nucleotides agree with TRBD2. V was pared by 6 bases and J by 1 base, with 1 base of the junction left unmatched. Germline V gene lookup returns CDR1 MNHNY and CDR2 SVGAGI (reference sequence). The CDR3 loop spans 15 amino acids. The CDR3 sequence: CASRGLAGGSYEQYF. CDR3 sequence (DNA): TGTGCCAGCAGGGGACTAGCGGGAGGTTCCTACGAGCAGTACTTC.

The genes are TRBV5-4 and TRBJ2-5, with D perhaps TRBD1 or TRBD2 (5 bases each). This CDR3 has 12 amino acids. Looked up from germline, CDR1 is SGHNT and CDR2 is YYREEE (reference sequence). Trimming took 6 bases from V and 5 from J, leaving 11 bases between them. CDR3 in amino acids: CASNNRGETQYF. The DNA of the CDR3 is TGTGCCAGCAACAACCGGGGCGAGACCCAGTACTTC.